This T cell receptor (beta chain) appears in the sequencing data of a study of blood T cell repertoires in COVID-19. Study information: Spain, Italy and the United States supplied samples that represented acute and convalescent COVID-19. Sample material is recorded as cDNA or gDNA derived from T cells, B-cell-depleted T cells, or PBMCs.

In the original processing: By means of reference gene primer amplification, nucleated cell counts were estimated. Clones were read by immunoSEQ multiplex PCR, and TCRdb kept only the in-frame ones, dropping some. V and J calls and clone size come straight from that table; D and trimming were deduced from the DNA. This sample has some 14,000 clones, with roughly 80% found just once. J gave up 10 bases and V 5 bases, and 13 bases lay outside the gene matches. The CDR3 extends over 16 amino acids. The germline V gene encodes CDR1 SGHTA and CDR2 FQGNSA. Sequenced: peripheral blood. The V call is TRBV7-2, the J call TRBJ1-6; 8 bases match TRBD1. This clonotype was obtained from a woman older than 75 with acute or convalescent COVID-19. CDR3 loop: CASSPGGLGAPSPLHF. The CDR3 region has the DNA TGTGCCAGCAGCCCAGGGGGCTTAGGCGCCCCATCACCCCTCCACTTT.